Presented here are 25 T cell receptor beta chains from one specimen sequenced in a study of cytomegalovirus exposure and HLA in healthy donors. PCR amplification relied on 60 Vbeta primers (plus 13 Jbeta primers). Clones were sequenced by immunoSEQ multiplex PCR, and TCRdb holds only the in-frame ones, with some missing. The table includes some 150,000 clones, around 80% detected once. The specimen was PBMCs. These receptors originate from a man younger than 40 in good health and CMV-seropositive.

The V call is TRBV2, the J call TRBJ1-5; tentative D call: TRBD1 (6 bases). Per the germline V gene, CDR1 is SNHLY and CDR2 is FYNNEI. The CDR3 contains 16 residues. V lost 1 base and J 0 bases, leaving 10 bases between the germline ends. In nucleotides, the CDR3 is TGTGCCAGCAGTGAAGAAGGGGGGGGTAGCAATCAGCCCCAGCATTTT. Translating it yields CASSEEGGGSNQPQHF.

The chain is built from TRBV6-1 and TRBJ2-2, with 11 bases lining up with TRBD1. Germline trimming cut 5 bases from V and 6 bases from J; bases unmatched to any gene: 5. From germline, CDR1 is MNHNS and CDR2 SASEGT. The CDR3 runs to 15 residues. The CDR3 DNA follows: TGTGCCAGCAGTCGGGACAGGGGGTTATCCGGGGAGCTGTTTTTT. This codes for CASSRDRGLSGELFF.

The chain has TRBV5-4 and TRBJ1-1; D is ambiguous. The CDR3 length is 14 residues. V shed 0 bases and J shed 0 bases, with 6 bases lying between them. Per the germline V gene, CDR1 is SGHNT and CDR2 is YYREEE (reference sequence). The CDR3 sequence is CASSLGALNTEAFF. The CDR3 DNA is TGTGCCAGCAGCTTGGGAGCCTTGAACACTGAAGCTTTCTTT.

This clone came up once. The J gene is TRBJ2-5, the V gene TRBV28; 8 bases fit TRBD1. TRBJ2-7 explains the end of the DNA better; the J call may be wrong. The length of the CDR3 is 16 residues. Germline V gene data show CDR1 as MDHEN and CDR2 as SYDVKM. The CDR3 DNA sequence: TGTGCCAGCGGTAGCTACAGGGGGGCCGCGAGAGACGAGCAGTACTTC. This codes for CASGSYRGAARDEQYF.

The CDR3 DNA sequence: TGTGCCAGTAGTCTGACAGCCACCTACTATGGCTACACCTTC. It encodes CASSLTATYYGYTF. The J gene is TRBJ1-2, the V gene TRBV19; D may be TRBD1 (5 bases). Germline V gene sequence: CDR1 LNHDA, CDR2 SQIVND (reference sequence). The V end lost 5 bases, the J end lost 3 bases, and 13 bases lay between the germline ends. The CDR3 totals 14 residues.

This clone was picked up one time. The rearrangement uses TRBV7-8 and TRBJ1-3; the D gene is possibly TRBD1 (6 bases). Germline V lookup: CDR1 SGHVS, CDR2 FQNEAQ. The CDR3 totals 15 residues. V dropped 4 bases and J dropped 0 bases, with 10 bases sitting between them. CDR3 DNA: TGTGCCAGCAGCTATACCAGGGGCTCTGGAAACACCATATATTTT. Its translation: CASSYTRGSGNTIYF.

The rearrangement links TRBV2 to TRBJ2-3, with 13 bases fitting TRBD2. Germline-derived CDR1 and CDR2 are SNHLY and FYNNEI. The CDR3 has 17 residues. V was pared by 5 bases and J by 2 bases, with 7 bases of the junction left unmatched. CDR3 DNA sequence: TGTGCCAGCAGTTATACTAGCGGGGGGGCCGACACAGATACGCAGTATTTT. Protein sequence: CASSYTSGGADTDTQYF.

The V gene is TRBV2, the J gene TRBJ2-2; D perhaps matches TRBD2 (5 bases). Germline V gene lookup returns CDR1 SNHLY and CDR2 FYNNEI. V lost 2 bases to trimming and J lost 9 bases, with 7 bases between them. The CDR3 has 12 residues. CDR3 sequence reads: CASSETSRELFF. CDR3 coding DNA: TGTGCCAGCAGTGAAACTAGTAGGGAGCTGTTTTTT.

V usage is TRBV9 and J usage is TRBJ1-1, with 7 positions matching TRBD1. The junction had 5 bases not matched to a gene; V was cut back by 3 bases and J by 0 bases. The germline CDR1 and CDR2 sequences are SGDLS and YYNGEE. CDR3 size: 15 residues. CDR3 sequence (DNA): TGTGCCAGCAGCGGGACAGGTATGATGAACACTGAAGCTTTCTTT. Protein sequence: CASSGTGMMNTEAFF. Using reference TRBV9 and TRBJ1-1 for the parts outside the CDR3, the full variable domain is DSGVTQTPKHLITATGQRVTLRCSPRSGDLSVYWYQQSLDQGLQFLIQYYNGEERAKGNILERFSAQQFPDLHSELNLSSLELGDSALYFCASSGTGMMNTEAFFGQGTRLTVV.

CDR3 sequence reads: CASSYWKADEQFF. The CDR3 DNA sequence: TGTGCCAGCAGTTACTGGAAGGCGGATGAGCAGTTCTTC. This chain connects TRBV6-6 to TRBJ2-1; D uncertain. V was cut by 1 base and J by 8 bases, with 9 bases left in between. This CDR3 is 13 amino acids long. The germline gives CDR1 MNHNY, CDR2 SVGAGI (reference sequence).

The rearrangement joins TRBV19 to TRBJ1-1; D call uncertain. Trimming stripped 0 bases from V and 2 bases from J, with 7 bases between. Germline V gene data show CDR1 as LNHDA and CDR2 as SQIVND (reference sequence). This CDR3 region has 14 residues. CDR3 in amino acids: CASSIDTSNTEAFF. For the CDR3, the DNA is TGTGCCAGTAGTATAGATACAAGTAACACTGAAGCTTTCTTT.

The rearrangement links TRBV6-1 to TRBJ2-3; 8 bases line up with TRBD2. CDR1 and CDR2 (germline): MNHNS, SASEGT. This CDR3 spans 18 amino acids. V gave up 0 bases and J gave up 2 bases; unmatched junction bases: 10. CDR3 DNA sequence: TGTGCCAGCAGTGAAGCGGAGACTAGCGAGACCTTCACAGATACGCAGTATTTT. Its protein is CASSEAETSETFTDTQYF.

CDR3 DNA: TGTGCCAGCAGTGCCTTACAGGGAGGGGATGAAAAACTGTTTTTT. Its protein is CASSALQGGDEKLFF. The chain is built from TRBV6-1 and TRBJ1-4; D might be TRBD1 (6 bases). The length of the CDR3 is 15 residues. Germline values: CDR1 MNHNS, CDR2 SASEGT. Trimming removed 4 bases at V and 6 bases at J, with 15 bases between.

The rearrangement uses TRBV11-2 and TRBJ2-1; 9 nucleotides match TRBD2. Germline CDR1 and CDR2: SGHAT and FQNNGV. V lost 5 bases and J lost 0; bases outside the gene matches: 11. The length of the CDR3 is 18 residues. CDR3 sequence (DNA): TGTGCCAGCAGCCTGGGACTAGCAAGGATTAGCTCCTACAATGAGCAGTTCTTC. Protein product: CASSLGLARISSYNEQFF.

The chain's CDR3 is CASVTGAGDQPQHF. DNA of the CDR3: TGTGCCAGCGTGACCGGGGCAGGGGATCAGCCCCAGCATTTT. V is TRBV7-2 and J is TRBJ1-5, with D possibly matching TRBD1 (6 bases). Trimming shortened V by 8 bases and J by 5 bases, and 16 bases separated the two germline ends. This CDR3 spans 14 amino acids. CDR1 and CDR2 from the germline V gene are SGHTA and FQGNSA.

V is TRBV7-3 and J is TRBJ2-2, with a tentative D call TRBD1 (6 bases). Trimming took off 4 bases at V and 5 bases at J, with 8 bases between the two ends. This CDR3 spans 13 amino acids. Germline CDR1 is SGHTA and CDR2 is FQGTGA. Written as DNA, the CDR3 is TGTGCCAGCAGCTCGACAGGAACCGGGGAGCTGTTTTTT. Its translation: CASSSTGTGELFF.

The CDR3 loop reads CASSLRQGIAGELFF. The CDR3 DNA reads TGCGCCAGCAGCCTACGACAGGGAATCGCCGGGGAGCTGTTTTTT. The chain recombines TRBV5-1 with TRBJ2-2; 7 bases align to TRBD1. J gave up 6 bases and V 4 bases, and 9 bases lay outside the gene matches. Germline-derived CDR1 and CDR2 are SGHRS and YFSETQ. This CDR3 contains 15 residues.

The chain combines TRBV7-9 with TRBJ2-7; 10 bases fit TRBD1. V trimming: 5 bases; J trimming: 3 bases; junction bases outside the gene matches: 7. This CDR3 spans 15 amino acids. Germline CDR1 is SEHNR and CDR2 is FQNEAQ (reference sequence). This CDR3 reads CASSPGQGRVYEQYF. CDR3 sequence (DNA): TGTGCCAGCAGCCCGGGACAGGGGAGGGTCTACGAGCAGTACTTC.

This rearrangement joins TRBV15 to TRBJ1-2; 10 bases match TRBD1. J gave up 13 bases and V 3 bases, and 11 bases lay outside the gene matches. Germline V CDR1 and CDR2: LNHNV, YYDKDF (reference sequence). The CDR3 loop spans 14 amino acids. The CDR3 here is CATSRTGTGAVSTF. The CDR3 nucleotides are TGTGCCACCAGCAGGACCGGGACAGGGGCTGTATCCACCTTC.

The chain has TRBV7-3 and TRBJ2-7; TRBD1 aligns across 8 bases. The V and J ends lost 5 bases and 6 bases, in that order; junction bases with no gene match: 6. The V gene's germline CDR1 is SGHTA and CDR2 FQGTGA. This CDR3 has 13 residues. The CDR3: CASSRQGMGEQYF. The CDR3 DNA sequence: TGTGCCAGCAGCAGACAGGGGATGGGCGAGCAGTACTTC.

CDR3 bases: TGTGCCAGCAGGACTAGCCCACAAGAGACCCAGTACTTC. This translates into CASRTSPQETQYF. The genes are TRBV2 and TRBJ2-5; 7 positions match TRBD2. This CDR3 region has 13 residues. V lost 6 bases to trimming and J lost 2 bases; unmatched junction nucleotides: 3. From germline, CDR1 is SNHLY and CDR2 FYNNEI.

The V and J genes are TRBV5-4 and TRBJ2-3; TRBD2 aligns across 8 bases. In germline, CDR1 is SGHNT, CDR2 YYREEE (reference sequence). CDR3 size: 17 residues. Germline trimming cut 5 bases from V and 2 bases from J; bases unmatched to any gene: 13. CDR3 region: CASRDARGGGITDTQYF. The DNA for the CDR3 is TGTGCCAGCAGGGATGCTCGAGGCGGGGGGATCACAGATACGCAGTATTTT.

The chain has TRBV18 and TRBJ2-6, with D unclear. The CDR3 runs 19 residues. CDR1 is KGHSH, CDR2 LQKENI, per germline. The germline V and J ends were trimmed by 0 bases and 0 bases, with 15 bases remaining between them. CDR3 protein: CASSPPNSHGTSGANVLTF. The CDR3 DNA is TGTGCCAGCTCACCACCGAACAGCCATGGAACCTCTGGGGCCAACGTCCTGACTTTC. Filled out from reference TRBV18 and TRBJ2-6, the complete variable domain reads NAGVMQNPRHLVRRRGQEARLRCSPMKGHSHVYWYRQLPEEGLKFMVYLQKENIIDESGMPKERFSAEFPKEGPSILRIQQVVRGDSAAYFCASSPPNSHGTSGANVLTFGAGSRLTVL.

This chain joins TRBV29-1 and TRBJ2-7; 9 bases are shared with TRBD1. The CDR3 has 15 amino acids. The germline CDR1 and CDR2 sequences are SQVTM and ANQGSEA. CDR3 sequence: CRSPLGQGSSYEQYF. The DNA for the CDR3 is TGCAGATCACCCCTGGGACAGGGTAGCTCCTACGAGCAGTACTTC.

The rearrangement links TRBV2 to TRBJ2-3, with a weak D call TRBD1 (5 bases). V was trimmed by 1 base and J by 1 base, leaving 12 bases between them. The CDR3 has 16 residues. From germline, CDR1 is SNHLY and CDR2 FYNNEI. The CDR3 protein is CASSEGRLGGTDTQYF. The CDR3 nucleotides read TGTGCCAGCAGTGAAGGGCGGCTAGGGGGCACAGATACGCAGTATTTT.